Presented here are 24 T cell receptor beta chains from one specimen sequenced in a study of OX40 agonist ivuxolimab in advanced cancers. The assay was immunoSEQ multiplex PCR, and TCRdb's table has in-frame clones only and misses some. The top ten clones hold less than 0.85% of a sample with over 15,000 clones, 85% to 90% of them seen once. Source: CD4+ or CD8+ T cells sorted from blood, taken in a trial of the OX40 agonist ivuxolimab. These TCRs come from an adult with an advanced solid tumor such as melanoma, head and neck, liver or kidney cancer.

This chain links TRBV19 with TRBJ1-6; D gene unclear. The V and J ends lost 8 bases and 7 bases respectively, with 15 bases between them. CDR1 and CDR2 from the germline V gene are LNHDA and SQIVND (reference sequence). The CDR3 is made up of 14 amino acids. The chain's CDR3 is CASSPHGANSPLHF. The CDR3 nucleotides read TGTGCCAGTTCCCCCCACGGTGCAAATTCACCCCTCCACTTT.

The chain joins TRBV9 to TRBJ2-1, with D possibly TRBD2 on 5 matching bases. The germline CDR1 and CDR2 sequences are SGDLS and YYNGEE. Trimming stripped 0 bases from V and 10 bases from J, with 11 bases between. There are 13 residues in the CDR3. Here the CDR3 DNA reads TGTGCCAGCAGCGTAGGATCGAGCGGCGAGCAGTTCTTC. Protein sequence: CASSVGSSGEQFF.

V gene TRBV11-3 combines with J gene TRBJ2-1, with D unresolved. Germline-derived CDR1 and CDR2 are SGHNT and YENEEA. This CDR3 has 13 amino acids. V was trimmed by 1 base and J by 7 bases, leaving 8 bases between them. The CDR3 loop is CASSLGVINEQFF. In DNA, the CDR3 is TGTGCCAGCAGCTTAGGTGTAATAAATGAGCAGTTCTTC.

This clone was picked up one time. The chain combines TRBV5-1 with TRBJ2-3, with 11 positions matching TRBD2. Looked up from germline, CDR1 is SGHRS and CDR2 is YFSETQ. The CDR3 contains 18 residues. V shed 3 bases and J 4 bases; nucleotides not matched to a gene: 13. DNA for the CDR3: TGCGCCAGCAGCTCAGGGCTAGCGGGAGGTCTGAGCGCAGATACGCAGTATTTT. Translated: CASSSGLAGGLSADTQYF.

The V gene is TRBV7-3, the J gene TRBJ1-1; D gene ambiguous. The CDR3 has 14 amino acids. Germline CDR1 SGHTA, CDR2 FQGTGA. The V end lost 5 bases, the J end lost 4 bases, and 14 bases lay between the germline ends. The DNA for the CDR3 is TGTGCCAGCAGCCCCGACGGGTCTGTCACTGAAGCTTTCTTT. Amino acid sequence: CASSPDGSVTEAFF.

The rearrangement joins TRBV20-1 to TRBJ1-6; D is unresolved. Germline-derived CDR1 and CDR2 are DFQATT and SNEGSKA (reference sequence). The CDR3 is 11 residues long. V was cut by 6 bases and J by 12 bases, with 12 bases left in between. CDR3: CSARRSEPLHF. CDR3 nucleotides: TGCAGTGCCCGTAGGTCGGAACCCCTCCACTTT.

V usage is TRBV5-5 and J usage is TRBJ2-1, with TRBD2 as a possible D gene (6 bases). The CDR3 has 15 amino acids. Germline values: CDR1 SGHKS, CDR2 YYEKEE (reference sequence). Trimming took 3 bases from V and 4 from J, leaving 14 bases between them. CDR3 DNA sequence: TGTGCCAGCAGCTGGGGGACGGACTATTACAATGAGCAGTTCTTC. Protein sequence: CASSWGTDYYNEQFF.

The chain is built from TRBV11-1 and TRBJ2-1, with 7 bases aligning to TRBD2. Looked up from germline, CDR1 is SGHAT and CDR2 is FQDESV (reference sequence). This CDR3 is built from 13 residues. V was pared by 1 base and J by 9 bases, with 3 bases of the junction left unmatched. CDR3 loop: CASSLGGGGEQFF. In DNA form, the CDR3 reads TGTGCCAGCAGCTTAGGCGGGGGAGGTGAGCAGTTCTTC.

The rearrangement links TRBV19 to TRBJ2-5; D not resolved. The CDR3 length is 13 residues. With 3 bases removed from V and 4 bases from J, the gap between germline ends came to 9 bases. Germline V gene lookup returns CDR1 LNHDA and CDR2 SQIVND (reference sequence). CDR3 nucleotide sequence: TGTGCCAGTAGTATGTTCCCATCAGAGACCCAGTACTTC. This codes for CASSMFPSETQYF.

The J gene is TRBJ2-1, the V gene TRBV18, with D perhaps TRBD2 (6 bases). Trimming shortened V by 2 bases and J by 1 base, and 9 bases separated the two germline ends. CDR1 KGHSH and CDR2 LQKENI come from the germline V gene. The CDR3 is 15 amino acids. The CDR3 region is CASSPTGSSYNEQFF. DNA for the CDR3: TGTGCCAGCTCACCAACCGGGAGTTCCTACAATGAGCAGTTCTTC.

The chain links TRBV2 to TRBJ1-4; 8 bases match TRBD1. With 6 bases clipped from V and 6 bases from J, the junction kept 3 bases outside the gene matches. The germline CDR1 and CDR2 sequences are SNHLY and FYNNEI. CDR3 length: 13 residues. The CDR3 DNA follows: TGTGCCAGCAGACTGACAGGGGATGAAAAACTGTTTTTT. It is translated as CASRLTGDEKLFF.

V gene TRBV10-1 combines with J gene TRBJ2-3, with 7 bases aligning to TRBD2. The germline V gene has CDR1 WNHNN and CDR2 SYGVQD (reference sequence). This CDR3 has 15 residues. V shed 3 bases, J shed 6 bases, and the junction held 9 bases outside the gene matches. DNA of the CDR3: TGCGCCAGCAGTGAACTTGCGGGGGTTTTGGATACGCAGTATTTT. As protein: CASSELAGVLDTQYF.

The genes are TRBV29-1 and TRBJ2-7; 9 nucleotides line up with TRBD1. Per the germline V gene, CDR1 is SQVTM and CDR2 is ANQGSEA. This CDR3 contains 12 residues. After removal of 6 bases from V and 5 bases from J, the junction contained 5 bases not matched to a gene. The CDR3: CSVGTGLDEQYF. CDR3 in DNA: TGCAGCGTCGGGACAGGGTTGGACGAGCAGTACTTC.

This clone has just a few counts. The CDR3, as DNA: TGTGCCTGGAGTGTACAGGGTGGCTACACCTTC. This translates into CAWSVQGGYTF. V gene TRBV30 combines with J gene TRBJ1-2, with D possibly being TRBD1 (6 bases). There are 11 residues in the CDR3. V was cut by 0 bases and J by 7 bases, with 6 bases left in between. The germline CDR1 and CDR2 sequences are GTSNPN and SVGIG (reference sequence).

This chain links TRBV5-6 with TRBJ2-1; D gene uncertain. Germline-derived CDR1 and CDR2 are SGHDT and YYEEEE. V lost 3 bases and J 6 bases, leaving 13 bases between the germline ends. CDR3 length equals 14 residues. The CDR3 loop reads CASSSTIPSNEQFF. In DNA, the CDR3 is TGTGCCAGCAGCTCGACAATCCCTAGCAATGAGCAGTTCTTC.

The chain is built from TRBV19 and TRBJ1-5; 7 bases are shared with TRBD1. This CDR3 has 16 residues. Germline V gene sequence: CDR1 LNHDA, CDR2 SQIVND (reference sequence). The V gene end was trimmed by 5 bases and the J gene end by 3 bases; junction bases not matched to a gene: 10. Written as DNA, the CDR3 is TGTGCCAGTAGTGTAGGGACAGCAAACCTCAATCAGCCCCAGCATTTT. Amino acids: CASSVGTANLNQPQHF.

The count of this clone is one. The J gene is TRBJ1-1, the V gene TRBV7-9, with no clear D. V lost 0 bases and J 0 bases, leaving 8 bases between the germline ends. The CDR3 has 15 amino acids. The V gene's germline CDR1 is SEHNR and CDR2 FQNEAQ (reference sequence). The CDR3 loop reads CASSLAAHLNTEAFF. CDR3 nucleotides: TGTGCCAGCAGCTTAGCAGCACACTTGAACACTGAAGCTTTCTTT.

Concerning this clone: Other nucleotide sequences in the sample specify the same CDR3. This chain connects TRBV11-2 to TRBJ2-7, with unresolved D. Per the germline V gene, CDR1 is SGHAT and CDR2 is FQNNGV. The ends were cut back, 5 bases at V and 5 bases at J, with 25 bases in the middle. There are 17 residues in the CDR3. Here the CDR3 DNA reads TGTGCCAGCAGCCTACGCTTTGGCGGAAGGGCGTGGGACGAGCAGTACTTC. This translates into CASSLRFGGRAWDEQYF.

This chain connects TRBV13 to TRBJ2-3; D call uncertain. The CDR3 consists of 13 residues. V was pared by 1 base and J by 2 bases, with 4 bases between. Germline loops: CDR1 PRHDT, CDR2 FYEKMQ (reference sequence). CDR3 amino acids: CASSLAFTDTQYF. The CDR3 bases are TGTGCCAGCAGCTTAGCGTTCACAGATACGCAGTATTTT.

The chain couples TRBV19 to TRBJ1-4; D not certain. V lost 3 bases and J lost 7, with 9 bases in between. There are 13 residues in the CDR3. The germline V gene has CDR1 LNHDA and CDR2 SQIVND (reference sequence). CDR3 sequence (DNA): TGTGCCAGTAGTATGGGCAGCCTTGAAAAACTGTTTTTT. It codes for CASSMGSLEKLFF. Using reference TRBV19 and TRBJ1-4 for the parts outside the CDR3, the full variable domain is DGGITQSPKYLFRKEGQNVTLSCEQNLNHDAMYWYRQDPGQGLRLIYYSQIVNDFQKGDIAEGYSVSREKKESFPLTVTSAQKNPTAFYLCASSMGSLEKLFFGSGTQLSVL.

The chain couples TRBV11-2 to TRBJ2-7, with 7 bases fitting TRBD1. The trim removed 2 bases at V and 2 bases at J, leaving 3 bases unmatched. From germline, CDR1 is SGHAT and CDR2 FQNNGV. The CDR3 length is 14 residues. In DNA, the CDR3 is TGTGCCAGCAGCTTATACGACAGGGCCTACGAGCAGTACTTC. Translating it yields CASSLYDRAYEQYF.

The chain couples TRBV9 to TRBJ1-2; the D is unclear. V gave up 0 bases and J gave up 4 bases, with 10 bases separating them. This CDR3 is 14 amino acids long. The germline CDR1 and CDR2 sequences are SGDLS and YYNGEE. DNA for the CDR3: TGTGCCAGCAGCGTAGCCCCGGACGGCTATGGCTACACCTTC. Protein product: CASSVAPDGYGYTF.

J is TRBJ2-1 and V is TRBV9; D is perhaps TRBD1 or TRBD2 (6 bases each). This CDR3 contains 17 residues. Trimming pared 0 bases from V and 6 bases from J, leaving 19 bases between. Germline loops: CDR1 SGDLS, CDR2 YYNGEE. CDR3 nucleotides: TGTGCCAGCAGCGTAGAGGGGGGACTGGGAGCGCTCAATGAGCAGTTCTTC. Residues: CASSVEGGLGALNEQFF.

The rearrangement uses TRBV21-1 and TRBJ2-2. TRBV21-1 is noted as a pseudogene. The CDR3 has 15 residues. The CDR3 region has the DNA TGTGCCAGCAGCAAAGCCGGGCCAATCTACGGGGAGCTGTTTTTT. Protein product: CASSKAGPIYGELFF.